The clone carrying this T cell receptor beta chain was counted many times. The data originate from a study of early T cells in non-severe SARS-CoV-2 infection. The protocol attached unique molecular identifiers to individual cDNA molecules. MiXCR, applied by TCRdb to the 5' RACE reads, yields one record per CDR3 protein. The sample holds about 38,000 distinct CDR3 sequences; about 6.8% are singletons and the top ten take about 22%. From germline, CDR1 is DFQATT and CDR2 SNEGSKA (reference sequence). The CDR3 contains 13 residues. V was shortened by 0 bases and J by 4 bases, with 10 bases between the two germline ends.

This clonotype was sampled from an adult who was a healthcare worker with PCR-confirmed SARS-CoV-2 infection or an uninfected control (not recorded which). This chain connects TRBV20-1 to TRBJ2-7; D is unresolved. Specimen: whole blood, collected at baseline. CDR3 amino acids: CSARDASRYEQYF. CDR3 DNA sequence: TGCAGTGCTAGAGATGCTAGTCGGTACGAGCAGTACTTC.